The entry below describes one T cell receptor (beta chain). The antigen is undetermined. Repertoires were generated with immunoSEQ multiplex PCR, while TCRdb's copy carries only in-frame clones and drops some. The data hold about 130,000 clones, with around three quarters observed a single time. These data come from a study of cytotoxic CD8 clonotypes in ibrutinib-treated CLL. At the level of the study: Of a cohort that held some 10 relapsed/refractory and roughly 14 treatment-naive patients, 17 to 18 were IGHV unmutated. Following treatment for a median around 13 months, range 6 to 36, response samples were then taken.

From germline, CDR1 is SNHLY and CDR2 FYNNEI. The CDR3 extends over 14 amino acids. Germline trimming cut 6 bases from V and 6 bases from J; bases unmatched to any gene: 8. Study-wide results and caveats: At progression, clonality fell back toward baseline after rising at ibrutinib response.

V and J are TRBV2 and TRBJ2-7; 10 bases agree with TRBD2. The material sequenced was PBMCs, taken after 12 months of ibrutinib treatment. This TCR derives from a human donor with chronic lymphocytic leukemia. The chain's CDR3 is CASSQTSGLGEQYF. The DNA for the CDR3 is TGTGCCAGCAGCCAGACTAGCGGGCTTGGCGAGCAGTACTTC.